This is a list of T cell receptor beta chains from one sample in a study of chronic HIV infection and antiretroviral therapy. TCRdb itself ran the 5' RACE reads through MiXCR, one entry per CDR3 protein. The sample shows approximately 40,000 distinct CDR3 sequences, approximately 7.4% of them seen only once. The source material was peripheral blood. The receptors stem from an adult who had HIV and had not received antiretroviral therapy, or was an uninfected healthy control (not recorded which). Both conserved end residues are part of each CDR3. D genes are given only for firm matches. Not all rows give a size; the values are once, few, many and, for expanded clones, a class.

TRBJ2-5 TRBV3-1 TRBD2 many CASSQDRLAGVQETQYF TGTGCCAGCAGCCAAGATCGGCTAGCGGGAGTTCAAGAGACCCAGTACTTC
TRBJ1-6 TRBV2 TRBD1 few CASSLDRGNSPLHF TGTGCCAGCAGTCTAGACAGGGGGAATTCACCCCTCCACTTT
TRBJ2-7 TRBV27 - many CASSSMPSRGYEQYF TGTGCCAGCAGTTCGATGCCATCCCGTGGTTACGAGCAGTACTTC
TRBJ2-1 TRBV20-1 TRBD2 many CSAIAGRNDNEQFF TGCAGTGCTATAGCGGGGAGGAACGACAATGAGCAGTTCTTC
TRBJ2-4 TRBV6-6 TRBD1 many CASTGRQGQLWQAKNIQYF TGTGCCAGCACCGGAAGACAGGGTCAGCTCTGGCAAGCCAAAAACATTCAGTACTTC
TRBJ1-2 TRBV29-1 - few CSVDRRRANYGYTF TGCAGCGTTGACCGGCGACGAGCTAACTATGGCTACACCTTC
TRBJ1-4 TRBV5-1 TRBD1 many CASSRSGDREEKLFF TGCGCCAGCAGCCGCTCCGGGGACAGGGAAGAAAAACTGTTTTTT
TRBJ1-3 TRBV28 - - CASFSGNTIYF TGTGCCAGTTTCTCTGGAAACACCATATATTTT
TRBJ1-1 TRBV4-2 TRBD1 - CASSYPTGMNTEAFF TGTGCCAGCAGCTACCCGACAGGGATGAACACTGAAGCTTTCTTT
TRBJ2-2 TRBV15 TRBD1 many CATSRDLAGTGETGELFF TGTGCCACCAGCAGAGACCTGGCCGGGACAGGGGAGACCGGGGAGCTGTTTTTT
TRBJ2-7 TRBV4-1 - many CASSPQGSHYEQYF TGCGCCAGCAGCCCACAGGGTTCCCACTACGAGCAGTACTTC
TRBJ2-2 TRBV20-1 TRBD2 - CSALLAGGRTGELFF TGCAGTGCTTTACTAGCGGGAGGTCGGACCGGGGAGCTGTTTTTT
TRBJ1-2 TRBV7-9 - many CASSSEIPYGYTF TGTGCCAGCAGCTCCGAGATCCCCTATGGCTACACCTTC
TRBJ2-4 TRBV28 - medium-sized CASNDQNIQYF TGTGCCAGCAACGACCAAAACATTCAGTACTTC
TRBJ2-1 TRBV20-1 TRBD1 many CSAPGTGGLYNEQFF TGCAGTGCTCCCGGGACAGGGGGCCTATACAATGAGCAGTTCTTC
TRBJ1-1 TRBV7-8 TRBD1 - CASSLSRGPGEAFF TGTGCCAGCAGCCTAAGCAGGGGGCCGGGTGAAGCTTTCTTT
TRBJ2-1 TRBV4-1 - many CASSDGTPHGEQFF TGCGCCAGCAGCGACGGGACTCCCCATGGTGAGCAGTTCTTC
TRBJ2-3 TRBV28 TRBD1 - CASSSGRDRTTDTQYF TGTGCCAGCAGTTCAGGTCGGGACAGGACCACAGATACGCAGTATTTT
TRBJ1-2 TRBV29-1 TRBD1 many CSVEVPGGDYGYTF TGCAGCGTTGAAGTCCCAGGGGGCGACTATGGCTACACCTTC
TRBJ2-3 TRBV29-1 - many CSVPLRPPADTQYF TGCAGCGTTCCCTTAAGACCCCCCGCAGATACGCAGTATTTT
TRBJ2-5 TRBV29-1 TRBD2 - CSVLGLDGETQYF TGCAGCGTCTTGGGACTAGATGGAGAGACCCAGTACTTC
TRBJ2-3 TRBV3-1 - many CASSQGQVSTDTQYF TGTGCCAGCAGCCAAGGTCAAGTGAGCACAGATACGCAGTATTTT
TRBJ2-7 TRBV28 TRBD1 - CASRRGTDYEQYF TGTGCCAGCAGACGTGGGACAGACTACGAGCAGTACTTC
TRBJ1-2 TRBV27 TRBD1 - CASSPTGVYGYTF TGTGCCAGCAGTCCCACAGGGGTTTATGGCTACACCTTC
TRBJ2-2 TRBV6-4 - few CASSDATSNTGELFF TGTGCCAGCAGTGACGCGACATCGAACACCGGGGAGCTGTTTTTT
TRBJ2-3 TRBV2 - - CASSEAGDNTQYF TGTGCCAGCAGTGAAGCGGGAGACAATACGCAGTATTTT
TRBJ2-3 TRBV7-2 - - CASSSEGADTQYF TGTGCCAGCAGCTCAGAGGGCGCGGATACGCAGTATTTT
TRBJ1-1 TRBV3-1 - - CASSQGHGGVNTEAFF TGTGCCAGCAGCCAAGGTCATGGGGGAGTGAACACTGAAGCTTTCTTT
TRBJ2-5 TRBV29-1 - few CSVEEGRAQETQYF TGCAGCGTTGAAGAGGGCAGGGCCCAAGAGACCCAGTACTTC
TRBJ2-7 TRBV10-3 TRBD1 - CAITEDRGSYEQYF TGTGCCATCACGGAGGACAGGGGATCCTACGAGCAGTACTTC
TRBJ1-4 TRBV2 - few CATKSGLANEKLFF TGTGCCACCAAGAGCGGGTTGGCTAATGAAAAACTGTTTTTT
TRBJ2-3 TRBV5-1 - - CASSFGYSAGTDTQYF TGCGCCAGCAGCTTCGGCTATTCTGCTGGCACAGATACGCAGTATTTT
TRBJ1-1 TRBV29-1 - many CSVQRGGNTEAFF TGCAGCGTGCAAAGGGGGGGGAACACTGAAGCTTTCTTT
TRBJ1-3 TRBV13 - - CASSLDSSSGNTVYF TGTGCCAGCAGCCTCGACAGCTCCTCTGGAAACACCGTATATTTT
TRBJ2-7 TRBV7-2 TRBD2 few CASSLGSGTTYEQYF TGTGCCAGCAGCTTAGGTTCCGGGACTACCTACGAGCAGTACTTC
TRBJ2-3 TRBV28 - few CASTGGTDTQYF TGTGCCTCCACAGGAGGCACAGATACGCAGTATTTT
TRBJ2-3 TRBV9 - - CASSLGTRDTQYF TGTGCCAGCAGCCTTGGGACGAGAGATACGCAGTATTTT
TRBJ2-3 TRBV3-1 - - CASSQGTLRISDTQYF TGTGCCAGCAGCCAAGGTACACTACGAATTAGTGATACGCAGTATTTT
TRBJ2-6 TRBV29-1 - few CSVGIGSGANVLTF TGCAGCGTCGGCATTGGCTCTGGGGCCAACGTCCTGACTTTC
TRBJ2-3 TRBV2 - - CASRDRPSTDTQYF TGTGCCAGCCGCGACAGACCTAGCACAGATACGCAGTATTTT
TRBJ2-2 TRBV20-1 - many CSARDFQAAGELFF TGCAGTGCTAGAGATTTCCAGGCGGCCGGGGAGCTGTTTTTT